One sample yielded the 2 T cell receptor beta chains listed below, sequenced in a study of early T cells in non-severe SARS-CoV-2 infection. From the 5' RACE reads, TCRdb called clonotypes with MiXCR, one entry per CDR3 protein. This sample has about 30,000 distinct CDR3 sequences; roughly 4.9% occur once, and the top ten carry approximately 3.4%. Sequenced: whole blood. The receptors derive from an adult who was a healthcare worker with PCR-confirmed SARS-CoV-2 infection or an uninfected control (not recorded which).

This clonotype was seen at least ten times. This sequence joins TRBV7-2 and TRBJ1-4; D is unresolved. CDR3 size: 15 residues. The germline V gene has CDR1 SGHTA and CDR2 FQGNSA. V lost 1 base to trimming and J lost 0 bases, with 6 bases between them. CDR3 bases: TGTGCCAGCAGCTTAGTTCCAGCAACTAATGAAAAACTGTTTTTT. Translating gives CASSLVPATNEKLFF.

The chain couples TRBV20-1 to TRBJ2-1, with 8 bases matching TRBD2. V shed 3 bases and J 5 bases; nucleotides not matched to a gene: 6. The CDR3 has 14 residues. Germline CDR1 is DFQATT and CDR2 is SNEGSKA (reference sequence). This CDR3 is CSARGLESHNEQFF. The CDR3 coding sequence is TGCAGTGCTAGGGGACTAGAGTCCCACAATGAGCAGTTCTTC.